This T cell receptor beta chain was identified during a study of regulatory T cells in long-lasting Graves disease (dated by TCRdb to about 2021). About the study as a whole: In the newly diagnosed Graves' disease group, patients had been taking antithyroid drugs for less than 3 months. Persistent Graves' disease patients were compared with newly diagnosed Graves' disease patients by peripheral blood TCR sequencing and RNA sequencing. The study was registered as a clinical trial and conducted in China. A total of around 35 samples underwent TCR sequencing, from roughly 13 patients with persistent Graves' disease and about 20 patients with newly diagnosed Graves' disease. Overall results and qualifications from the work: As a limitation, the authors acknowledged that the small sample size may reduce accuracy. The study examined only peripheral blood because the primary lesion, thyroid tissue, could not be accessed. Sequencing and analysis were restricted to the TCR beta chain. TRBV28, TRBJ1-2 and TRBJ2-5 were preferentially used in persistent disease, while TRBV20-1 and TRBJ2-1 were favored in newly diagnosed disease. A larger number of public clonotypes was shared among persistent patients (approximately 2,600) than among newly diagnosed patients (around 970). Persistent Graves' disease patients showed lower TCR Shannon entropy and fewer highly expanded clones than newly diagnosed patients, suggesting clonal expansion.

The time point label corresponds to: newly diagnosed GD, antithyroid drugs for less than 3 months. For both TCR sequencing and RNA sequencing, RNA was extracted from PBMCs using TRIzol. The diagnosis of Graves' disease was made according to American Thyroid Association guidelines. Patients for the study were recruited at an endocrinology department in Xi'an, China. From each patient, approximately 9.9 milliliters of peripheral blood was collected into an EDTA anticoagulant tube. PBMCs were isolated by Ficoll Paque Plus density gradient separation without further T cell sorting. An Agilent 2100 Bioanalyzer and agarose gel were used to assess RNA quality, and a NanoDrop 2000 was used to measure RNA concentration. There are 14 amino acids in the CDR3, from cysteine to phenylalanine inclusive. The kept DNA is CDR3 alone, 42 bases in frame from the first base. Reading the germline V gene gives CDR1 MNHNS and CDR2 SASEGT. V is shortened by 5 bases, J by 5 bases, and the region joining them spans 13 bases.

This clonotype was seen many times. The target of this receptor is not known. Nothing much larger sits one base from this clone, and base qualities are not available. The library was prepared using multiplex PCR. Sequencing instrument: Illumina HiSeq 4000. TCR beta libraries were built with iRepertoire HTBI primers and Arm-PCR amplification of CDR3 regions. Gel purification was performed on PCR products prior to sequencing. Concerning the study's data processing: Gene usage analysis of CDR3 amino acid clonotypes used the approximately 62 TRBV and 12 to 15 TRBJ segments found across samples. COPE and FqMerger were used to merge filtered high-quality paired reads into contigs. BLAST was used to align contigs to IMGT TRBV, TRBD and TRBJ reference genes, and CDR3 was defined according to IMGT. Any clonotype with a frequency above 0.1% was classified as a highly expanded clone. Repertoire diversity was measured by Shannon entropy, and V-J evenness by the Gini coefficient. Clonotypes shared by more than one individual were considered public. In TCRdb, the public reads were trimmed at Q25 with fastp and aligned with MiXCR, with productive beta chains retained. Every distinct CDR3 protein forms one entry, paired with its most common genes and DNA. In this record, the V and J calls reflect TCRdb's handling and not the investigators' own analysis. The sample records roughly 530,000 distinct CDR3 sequences, around 15% of which are singletons. The top ten hold approximately 25% of the sample.

This sample was also put to use in a study of T cells in Graves' hyperthyroidism and ophthalmopathy. The other study reports the following: Graves' hyperthyroidism was defined as stable when no progression to ophthalmopathy occurred over 18 months of follow-up. Hyperthyroidism patients were newly diagnosed, with disease duration under 2 months, and aged 18 to 65 years. Patients with uncontrolled infections, other autoimmune diseases, pregnancy or lactation were excluded. Diagnoses relied on clinical symptoms, serum thyroxine and TRAb, thyroid ultrasound and orbital computed tomography. For the first round of RT-PCR on the TCR CDR3, the HTBI primer set was used together with the Qiagen OneStep RT-PCR kit. Most expanded thyroid clonotypes (frequency above 0.001) were also detected in blood, a finding suggesting that blood repertoires may reflect thyroid immune responses. Ophthalmopathy was separated from stable hyperthyroidism by a 13 V-J signature model, with just over 85% sensitivity and roughly 81% specificity obtained in cross-validation and 80%/75% obtained in testing. In validation, the model predicted progression to ophthalmopathy a median of roughly 6.1 months before onset, with about 71% sensitivity and nearly 75% specificity. A discovery cohort of 95 to 100 patients, 43 with Graves' ophthalmopathy and 57 with stable Graves' hyperthyroidism, was used to find distinguishing TCR V-J signatures. An independent validation cohort of fewer than 20 hyperthyroidism patients and more than 15 patients who later progressed to ophthalmopathy tested prospective prediction of ophthalmopathy. The roughly 100 discovery patients were randomly divided into training and test sets at a 7:3 ratio. In addition, the study compared T-cell repertoires in thyroid tissue and in blood from roughly 6 Graves' hyperthyroidism patients. After sampling, hyperthyroidism patients received methimazole starting at 30 mg daily, and ophthalmopathy patients received high-dose intravenous methylprednisolone. A second multiplex PCR round built the libraries, followed by size selection and purification. The libraries were sequenced on an Illumina HiSeq2000 using paired-end 100 bp reads. Raw data were processed with SOAPnuke, discarding reads with adapters, uncalled bases, mean Phred below 15, or no exact constant-primer or identifier match. COPE v1.2.5 was used to merge the high-quality paired reads, and each unique nucleotide sequence was defined as a clonotype. MiTCR v1.1 was used to align clonotypes to the IMGT TRBV, TRBD and TRBJ reference segments. The analysis included only V-J combinations with a frequency above 0.0001, which together covered roughly 99% of the repertoires. The TCS score was defined as the ratio of F50 (clonal expansion) to E x V (chaos), calculated using BLOSUM62-based TCRdist between CDR3 peptides within each V-J. Welch's t-statistics and random forest reduced fewer than 600 V-J features to 10 to 15, which were used in a naive Bayes classifier (R e1071). No statistical method was used to fix the sample size in advance, and group allocation was not hidden from the investigators. According to the paper, TCR Vbeta CDR3 sequencing was carried out on over 130 peripheral blood samples, which came from approximately 41 ophthalmopathy, approximately 78 hyperthyroidism and some 17 progressor patients.

The clonotype was recovered from a woman aged 35-65 years with Graves disease. Donor details come from another sample of the same person, matched by shared clones. The sequencing used peripheral blood mononuclear cells (PBMCs), collected at new diagnosis, from a patient treated with antithyroid drugs. The chain was built from TRBV6-1 and TRBJ2-1; the D gene is perhaps TRBD1, on 5 matching bases. The base sequence is TGTGCCAGCAGTAACCCAGGGATGGACAATGAGCAGTTCTTC. Its translation reads: CASSNPGMDNEQFF.